This T cell receptor (beta chain) was sequenced for a study of technical replicates of blood from a few donors. Libraries were prepared by immunoSEQ multiplex PCR; TCRdb keeps only in-frame clonotypes and omits some of them. This table holds approximately 79,000 clones, 95% found once. The source material was T cells isolated from PBMCs. The receptor comes from a human donor in good health.

CDR3 amino acids: CASSPWTSGRKDEQFF. The CDR3 DNA follows: TGTGCCAGCAGCCCCTGGACTAGCGGGAGGAAGGATGAGCAGTTCTTC. V usage is TRBV7-2 and J usage is TRBJ2-1; 14 bases align to TRBD2. Trimming at V came to 5 bases and at J to 8 bases, leaving 8 bases not matched to a gene. The CDR3 covers 16 residues. Per germline, CDR1 SGHTA and CDR2 FQGNSA.